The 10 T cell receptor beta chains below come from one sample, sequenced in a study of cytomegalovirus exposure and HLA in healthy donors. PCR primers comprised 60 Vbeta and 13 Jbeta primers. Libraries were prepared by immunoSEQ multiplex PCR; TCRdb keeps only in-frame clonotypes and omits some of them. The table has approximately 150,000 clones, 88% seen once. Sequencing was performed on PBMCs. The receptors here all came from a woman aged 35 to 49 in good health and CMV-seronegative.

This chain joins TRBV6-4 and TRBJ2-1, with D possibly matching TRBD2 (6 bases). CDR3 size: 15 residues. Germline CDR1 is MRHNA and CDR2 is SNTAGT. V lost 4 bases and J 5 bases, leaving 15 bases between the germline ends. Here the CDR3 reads CASSVWGTPNNEQFF. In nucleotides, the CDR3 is TGTGCCAGCAGTGTGTGGGGGACTCCTAACAATGAGCAGTTCTTC.

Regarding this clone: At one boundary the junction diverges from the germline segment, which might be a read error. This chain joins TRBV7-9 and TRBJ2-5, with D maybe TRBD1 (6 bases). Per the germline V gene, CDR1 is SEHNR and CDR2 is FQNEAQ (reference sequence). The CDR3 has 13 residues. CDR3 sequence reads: CSSSLTGIETQYF. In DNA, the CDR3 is TGTTCCAGCAGCTTAACAGGGATAGAGACCCAGTACTTC.

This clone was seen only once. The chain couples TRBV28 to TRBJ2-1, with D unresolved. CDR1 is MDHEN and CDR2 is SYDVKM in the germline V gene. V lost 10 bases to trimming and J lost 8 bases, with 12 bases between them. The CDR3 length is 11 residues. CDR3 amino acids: CATSRFDEQFF. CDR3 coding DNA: TGTGCCACTAGTCGGTTCGATGAGCAGTTCTTC.

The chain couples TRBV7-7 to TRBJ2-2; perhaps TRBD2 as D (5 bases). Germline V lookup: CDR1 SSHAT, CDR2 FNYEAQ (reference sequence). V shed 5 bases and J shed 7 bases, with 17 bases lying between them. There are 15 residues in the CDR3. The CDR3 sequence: CASSPGFSGDGELFF. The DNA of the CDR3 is TGTGCCAGCAGCCCCGGCTTTTCCGGGGACGGGGAGCTGTTTTTT. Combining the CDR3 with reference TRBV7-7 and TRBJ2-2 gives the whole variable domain GAGVSQSPRYKVTKRGQDVTLRCDPISSHATLYWYQQALGQGPEFLTYFNYEAQPDKSGLPSDRFSAERPEGSISTLTIQRTEQRDSAMYRCASSPGFSGDGELFFGEGSRLTVL.

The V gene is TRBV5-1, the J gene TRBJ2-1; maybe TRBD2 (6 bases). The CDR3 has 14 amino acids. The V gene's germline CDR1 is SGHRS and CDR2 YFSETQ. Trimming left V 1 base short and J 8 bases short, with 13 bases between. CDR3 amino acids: CASSLWSGEDEQFF. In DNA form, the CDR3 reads TGCGCCAGCAGCTTGTGGTCGGGGGAAGATGAGCAGTTCTTC.

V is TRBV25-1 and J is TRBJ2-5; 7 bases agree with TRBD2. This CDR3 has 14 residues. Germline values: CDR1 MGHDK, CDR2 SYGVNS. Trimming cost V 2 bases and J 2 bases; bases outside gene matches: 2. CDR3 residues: CASSENGGQETQYF. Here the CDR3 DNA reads TGTGCCAGCAGTGAAAACGGGGGGCAAGAGACCCAGTACTTC.

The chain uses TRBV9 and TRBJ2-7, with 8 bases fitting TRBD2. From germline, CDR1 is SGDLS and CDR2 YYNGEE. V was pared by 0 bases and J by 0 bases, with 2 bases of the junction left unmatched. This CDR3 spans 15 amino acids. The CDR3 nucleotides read TGTGCCAGCAGCGTAGGGACTAGCACCTCCTACGAGCAGTACTTC. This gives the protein CASSVGTSTSYEQYF.

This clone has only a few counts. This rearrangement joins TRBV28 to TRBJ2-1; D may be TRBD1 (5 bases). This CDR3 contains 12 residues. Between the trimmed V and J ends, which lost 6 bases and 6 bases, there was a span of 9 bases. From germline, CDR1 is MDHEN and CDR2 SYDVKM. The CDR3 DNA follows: TGTGCCAGCAGAACGCAGGGCAATGAGCAGTTCTTC. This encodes CASRTQGNEQFF.

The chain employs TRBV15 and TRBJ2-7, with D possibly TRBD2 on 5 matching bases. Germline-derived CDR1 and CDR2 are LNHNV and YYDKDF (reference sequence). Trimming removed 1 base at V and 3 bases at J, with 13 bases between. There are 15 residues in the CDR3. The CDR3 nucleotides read TGTGCCACCAGCAGAGGGTTCGGGGTTGGCTACGAGCAGTACTTC. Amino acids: CATSRGFGVGYEQYF.

The CDR3 bases are TGCGCCGGGGGGGGAAACCCATCATCGCCGTCCGGCTCTGGGGCCAACGTCCTGACTTTC. This gives the protein CAGGGNPSSPSGSGANVLTF. The V and J genes are TRBV10-1 and TRBJ2-6; TRBD2 aligns across 7 bases. With 11 bases clipped from V and 0 bases from J, the junction kept 22 bases outside the gene matches. Per germline, CDR1 WNHNN and CDR2 SYGVQD (reference sequence). CDR3 length equals 20 residues.